This T cell receptor beta chain was found in a study of response to subunit inactivated influenza vaccine. Findings and limits, study-wide: New T cells are recruited in small numbers by each seasonal influenza vaccination, according to the authors' suggestion.

Germline-derived CDR1 and CDR2 are DFQATT and SNEGSKA (reference sequence). The CDR3 runs to 14 residues. Trimming stripped 6 bases from V and 5 bases from J, with 19 bases between. MiXCR, run by TCRdb on the RT-PCR reads, gives a single entry per CDR3 protein. In the table there are a few hundred thousand distinct CDR3 sequences, approximately 14% of which are singletons. This clonotype was recorded a few times. Its specificity is unknown. The rearrangement joins TRBV20-1 to TRBJ2-5; D might be TRBD1 (6 bases). The receptor comes from a man between 50 and 59 years old who received an inactivated influenza vaccine. This sample comprised PBMCs from blood, obtained 11 to 12 days after vaccination. The CDR3 DNA is TGCAGTGCCCCCCGGGGAGCTCAGGGGGAGACCCAGTACTTC. Translating gives CSAPRGAQGETQYF.